This TCR beta chain was sequenced for a study of T cells in Graves' hyperthyroidism and ophthalmopathy. Germline CDR1 SGHTA, CDR2 FQGNSA. CDR3 length equals 13 residues. Trimming took 5 bases from V and 7 from J, leaving 14 bases between them. Patients were aged 18 to 65, had disease duration under 2 months, and had newly diagnosed hyperthyroidism. This clonotype was picked up many times. RNA transcripts yielded amplified TCR beta CDR3 regions. First-round RT-PCR with HTBI primers amplified the TCR CDR3 region. TCRdb re-called the multiplex PCR reads with MiXCR, one entry per CDR3 protein. The sample lists approximately 220,000 distinct CDR3 sequences, around 17% occurring once.

This sequence originates from a man aged 35 to 55 with Graves' hyperthyroidism. The chain employs TRBV7-2 and TRBJ1-1, with D possibly TRBD1 on 5 matching bases. The specimen was blood. DNA for the CDR3: TGTGCCAGCAGCCTAGGGCGGGACGGTGAAGCTTTCTTT. It codes for CASSLGRDGEAFF. The full variable domain, rest sourced from reference TRBV7-2 and TRBJ1-1, is GAGVSQSPSNKVTEKGKDVELRCDPISGHTALYWYRQSLGQGLEFLIYFQGNSAPDKSGLPSDRFSAERTGGSVSTLTIQRTQQEDSAVYLCASSLGRDGEAFFGQGTRLTVV.